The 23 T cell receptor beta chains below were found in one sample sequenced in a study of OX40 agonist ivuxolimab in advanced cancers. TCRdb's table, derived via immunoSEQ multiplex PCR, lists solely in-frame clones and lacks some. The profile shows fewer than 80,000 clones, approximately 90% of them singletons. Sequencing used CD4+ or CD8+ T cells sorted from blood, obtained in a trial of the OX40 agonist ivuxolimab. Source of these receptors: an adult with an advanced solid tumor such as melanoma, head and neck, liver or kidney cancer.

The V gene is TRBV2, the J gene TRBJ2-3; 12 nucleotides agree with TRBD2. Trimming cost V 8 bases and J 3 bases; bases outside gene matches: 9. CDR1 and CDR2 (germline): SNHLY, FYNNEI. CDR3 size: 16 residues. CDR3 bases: TGTGCCAGCTCGGACGCACTAGCGGGAGGTACAGATACGCAGTATTTT. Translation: CASSDALAGGTDTQYF.

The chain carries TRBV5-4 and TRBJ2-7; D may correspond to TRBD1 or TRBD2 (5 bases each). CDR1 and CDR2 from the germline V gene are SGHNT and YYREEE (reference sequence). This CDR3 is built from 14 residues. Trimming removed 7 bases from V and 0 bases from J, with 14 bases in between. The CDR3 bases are TGTGCCAGCTCGCCCGGGACCGTCTCCTACGAGCAGTACTTC. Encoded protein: CASSPGTVSYEQYF.

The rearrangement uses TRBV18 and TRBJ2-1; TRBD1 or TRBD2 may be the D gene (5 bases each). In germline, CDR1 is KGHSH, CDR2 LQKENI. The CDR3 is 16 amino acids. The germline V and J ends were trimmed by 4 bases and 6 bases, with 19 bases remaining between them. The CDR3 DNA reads TGTGCCAGCTCACTCACAGGTCAAATAAGCGGCAATGAGCAGTTCTTC. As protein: CASSLTGQISGNEQFF.

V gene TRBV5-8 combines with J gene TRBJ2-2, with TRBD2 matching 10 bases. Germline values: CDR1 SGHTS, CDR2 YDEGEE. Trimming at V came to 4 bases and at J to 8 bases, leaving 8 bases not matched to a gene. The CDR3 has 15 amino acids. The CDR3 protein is CASSRRTSGAGELFF. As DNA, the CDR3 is TGTGCCAGCAGCCGAAGGACTAGCGGTGCAGGGGAGCTGTTTTTT. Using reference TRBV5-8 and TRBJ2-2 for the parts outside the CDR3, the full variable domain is EAGVTQSPTHLIKTRGQQATLRCSPISGHTSVYWYQQALGLGLQFLLWYDEGEERNRGNFPPRFSGRQFPNYSSELNVNALELEDSALYLCASSRRTSGAGELFFGEGSRLTVL.

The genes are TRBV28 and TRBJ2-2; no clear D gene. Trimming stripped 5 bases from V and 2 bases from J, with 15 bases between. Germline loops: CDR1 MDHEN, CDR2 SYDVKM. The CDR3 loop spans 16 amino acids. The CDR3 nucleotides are TGTGCCAGCAGTCCCTCCGGCCATTCCAACACCGGGGAGCTGTTTTTT. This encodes CASSPSGHSNTGELFF.

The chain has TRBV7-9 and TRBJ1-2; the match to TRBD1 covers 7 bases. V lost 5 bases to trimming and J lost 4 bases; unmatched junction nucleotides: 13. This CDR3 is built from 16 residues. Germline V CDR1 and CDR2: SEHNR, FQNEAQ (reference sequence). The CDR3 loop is CASSIKSGGLSYGYTF. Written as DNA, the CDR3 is TGTGCCAGCAGCATTAAATCAGGGGGATTGAGCTATGGCTACACCTTC. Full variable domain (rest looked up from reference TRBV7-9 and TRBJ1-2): DTGVSQNPRHKITKRGQNVTFRCDPISEHNRLYWYRQTLGQGPEFLTYFQNEAQLEKSRLLSDRFSAERPKGSFSTLEIQRTEQGDSAMYLCASSIKSGGLSYGYTFGSGTRLTVV.

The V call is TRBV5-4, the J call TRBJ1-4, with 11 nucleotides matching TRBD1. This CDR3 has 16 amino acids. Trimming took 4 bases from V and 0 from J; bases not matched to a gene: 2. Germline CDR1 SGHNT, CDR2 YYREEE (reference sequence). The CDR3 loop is CASSRDRGATNEKLFF. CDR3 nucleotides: TGTGCCAGCAGCAGGGACAGGGGGGCAACTAATGAAAAACTGTTTTTT. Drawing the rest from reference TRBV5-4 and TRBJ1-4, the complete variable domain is ETGVTQSPTHLIKTRGQQVTLRCSSQSGHNTVSWYQQALGQGPQFIFQYYREEENGRGNFPPRFSGLQFPNYSSELNVNALELDDSALYLCASSRDRGATNEKLFFGSGTQLSVL.

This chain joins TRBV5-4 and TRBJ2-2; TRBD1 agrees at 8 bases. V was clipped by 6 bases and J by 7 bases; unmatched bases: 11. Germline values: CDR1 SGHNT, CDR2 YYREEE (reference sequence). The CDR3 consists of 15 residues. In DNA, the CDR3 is TGTGCCAGCACCCCCGCGACAGGGGCTCACGGGGAGCTGTTTTTT. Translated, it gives CASTPATGAHGELFF.

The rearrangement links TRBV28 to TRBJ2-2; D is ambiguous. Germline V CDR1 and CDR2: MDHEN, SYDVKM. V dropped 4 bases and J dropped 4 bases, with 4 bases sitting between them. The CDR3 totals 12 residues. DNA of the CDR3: TGTGCCAGCAGTTGGACCACCGGGGAGCTGTTTTTT. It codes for CASSWTTGELFF.

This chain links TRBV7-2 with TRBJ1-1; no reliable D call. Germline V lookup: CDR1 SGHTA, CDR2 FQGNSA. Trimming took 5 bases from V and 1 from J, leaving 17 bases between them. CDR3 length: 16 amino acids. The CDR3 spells CASSVTIGNANTEAFF. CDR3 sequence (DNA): TGTGCCAGCAGCGTAACTATCGGGAACGCGAACACTGAAGCTTTCTTT.

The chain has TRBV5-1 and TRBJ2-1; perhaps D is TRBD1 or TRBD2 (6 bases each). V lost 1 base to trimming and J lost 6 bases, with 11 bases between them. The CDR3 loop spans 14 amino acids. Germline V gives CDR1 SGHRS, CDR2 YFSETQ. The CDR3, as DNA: TGCGCCAGCAGCTTGTACCGGGGGCTCAATGAGCAGTTCTTC. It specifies CASSLYRGLNEQFF. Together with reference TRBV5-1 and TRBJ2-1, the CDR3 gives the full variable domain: KAGVTQTPRYLIKTRGQQVTLSCSPISGHRSVSWYQQTPGQGLQFLFEYFSETQRNKGNFPGRFSGRQFSNSRSEMNVSTLELGDSALYLCASSLYRGLNEQFFGPGTRLTVL.

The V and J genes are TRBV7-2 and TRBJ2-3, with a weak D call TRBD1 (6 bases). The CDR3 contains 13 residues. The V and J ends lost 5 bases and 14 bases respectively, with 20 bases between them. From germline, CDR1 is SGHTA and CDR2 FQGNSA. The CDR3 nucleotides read TGTGCCAGCAGCCCTTACCAGGGGCAAGTTACGTATTTT. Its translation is CASSPYQGQVTYF. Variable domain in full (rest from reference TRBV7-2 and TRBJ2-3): GAGVSQSPSNKVTEKGKDVELRCDPISGHTALYWYRQSLGQGLEFLIYFQGNSAPDKSGLPSDRFSAERTGGSVSTLTIQRTQQEDSAVYLCASSPYQGQVTYFGPGTRLTVL.

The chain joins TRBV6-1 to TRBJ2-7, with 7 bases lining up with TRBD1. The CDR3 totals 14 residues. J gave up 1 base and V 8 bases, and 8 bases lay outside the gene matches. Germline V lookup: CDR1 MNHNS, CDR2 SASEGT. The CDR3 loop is CASEVRGKSYEQYF. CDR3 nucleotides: TGTGCCAGCGAGGTCAGGGGGAAGTCCTACGAGCAGTACTTC.

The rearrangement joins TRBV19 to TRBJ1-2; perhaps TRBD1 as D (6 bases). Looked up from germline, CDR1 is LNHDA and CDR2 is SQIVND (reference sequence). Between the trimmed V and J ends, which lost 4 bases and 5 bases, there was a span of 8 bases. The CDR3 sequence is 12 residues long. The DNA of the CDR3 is TGTGCCAGTAGTAAACAGGGATATGGCTACACCTTC. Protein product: CASSKQGYGYTF.

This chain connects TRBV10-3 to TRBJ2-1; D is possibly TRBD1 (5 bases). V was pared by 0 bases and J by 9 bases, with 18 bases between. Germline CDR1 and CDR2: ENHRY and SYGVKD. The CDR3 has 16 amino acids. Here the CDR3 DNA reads TGTGCCATCAGTGAGTCAGACAGATTTCTCCTAGTTGAGCAGTTCTTC. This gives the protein CAISESDRFLLVEQFF.

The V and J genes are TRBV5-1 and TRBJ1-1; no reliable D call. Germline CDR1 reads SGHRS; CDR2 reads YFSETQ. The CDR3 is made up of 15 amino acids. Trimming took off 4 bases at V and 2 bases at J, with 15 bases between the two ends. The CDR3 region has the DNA TGCGCCAGCAGCCCTCATAGCGCAACTAACACTGAAGCTTTCTTT. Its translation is CASSPHSATNTEAFF.

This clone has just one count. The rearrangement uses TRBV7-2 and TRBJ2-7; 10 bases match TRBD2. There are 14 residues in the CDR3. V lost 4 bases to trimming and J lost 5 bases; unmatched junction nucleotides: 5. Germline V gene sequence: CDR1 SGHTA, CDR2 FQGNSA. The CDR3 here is CASSSVAGGDEQYF. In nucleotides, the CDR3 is TGTGCCAGCAGCTCTGTAGCGGGAGGCGACGAGCAGTACTTC.

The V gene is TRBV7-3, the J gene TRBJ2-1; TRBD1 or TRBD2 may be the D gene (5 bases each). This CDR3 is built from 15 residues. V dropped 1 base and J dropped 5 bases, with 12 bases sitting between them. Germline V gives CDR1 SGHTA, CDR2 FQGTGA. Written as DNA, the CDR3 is TGTGCCAGCAGCTTAAGTACGGGGACCAACAATGAGCAGTTCTTC. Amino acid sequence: CASSLSTGTNNEQFF.

DNA of the CDR3: TGCGCCAGCAGCCGAACGGACAGGTCCTTCTATGGCTACACCTTC. Translating it yields CASSRTDRSFYGYTF. This chain uses TRBV4-3 with TRBJ1-2; TRBD1 matches at 7 bases. The CDR3 is 15 amino acids. The germline V gene has CDR1 LGHNA and CDR2 YSLEER. Trimming removed 4 bases from V and 4 bases from J; junction bases left unmatched: 9.

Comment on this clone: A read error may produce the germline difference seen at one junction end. The CDR3 here is CASSQEAGYTF. CDR3 in DNA: TGTGCCAGCAGCCAAGAAGCTGGCTACACCTTC. The J gene is TRBJ1-2, the V gene TRBV4-1; unclear D gene. This CDR3 is built from 11 residues. CDR1 is MGHRA and CDR2 is YSYEKL in the germline V gene.

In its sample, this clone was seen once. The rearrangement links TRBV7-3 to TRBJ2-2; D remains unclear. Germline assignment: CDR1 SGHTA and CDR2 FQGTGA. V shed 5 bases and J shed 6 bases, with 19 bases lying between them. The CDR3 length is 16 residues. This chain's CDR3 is CASSPQIARVAGELFF. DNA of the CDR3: TGTGCCAGCAGCCCCCAGATCGCTAGAGTTGCCGGGGAGCTGTTTTTT.

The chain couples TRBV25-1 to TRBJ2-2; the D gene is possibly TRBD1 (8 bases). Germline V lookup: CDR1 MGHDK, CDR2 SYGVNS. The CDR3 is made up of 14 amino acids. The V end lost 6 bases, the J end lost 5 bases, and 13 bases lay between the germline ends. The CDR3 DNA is TGTGCCAGCAGGACAGGGGAGGGAACCGGGGAGCTGTTTTTT. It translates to CASRTGEGTGELFF.

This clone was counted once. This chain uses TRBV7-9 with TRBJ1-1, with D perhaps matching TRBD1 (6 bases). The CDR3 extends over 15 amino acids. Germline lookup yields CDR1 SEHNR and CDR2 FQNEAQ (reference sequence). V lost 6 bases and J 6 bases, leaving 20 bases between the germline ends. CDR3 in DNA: TGTGCCAGCAGGACTAGTTACAGGGAAGGGGCTGAAGCTTTCTTT. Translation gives CASRTSYREGAEAFF.